These T cell receptor beta chains were read from a single sample in a study of blood T cell repertoires in COVID-19. Assay: immunoSEQ multiplex PCR; the TCRdb copy retains only in-frame clones and omits some. In the table there are 300,000 to 400,000 clones, roughly 87% of which are singletons. Sequenced sample: peripheral blood. The source is a middle-aged man with active or convalescent COVID-19. The CDR3 runs from the conserved cysteine through the conserved F or W. Each record gives: D gene, J gene, clone size, V gene, CDR3 protein, CDR3 DNA. The D gene is left open where the match is weak. Clone size is given for some rows only: seen once, a few or many times, or a class if the clone is expanded.

>TRBD1|TRBJ2-2|NA|TRBV28
CASSWRGQGFTGELFF
TGTGCCAGCAGTTGGCGGGGACAGGGGTTTACCGGGGAGCTGTTTTTT
>NA|TRBJ1-2|NA|TRBV5-4
CASSLSTSTARIYGYTF
TGTGCCAGCAGCTTGTCCACCTCGACAGCGCGAATCTATGGCTACACCTTC
>NA|TRBJ1-5|NA|TRBV6-5
CASSPEGQPQHF
TGTGCCAGCAGCCCAGAGGGTCAGCCCCAGCATTTT
>NA|TRBJ2-7|NA|TRBV5-1
CASSLGGTLSYEQYF
TGCGCCAGCAGCTTGGGGGGGACACTTTCCTACGAGCAGTACTTC
>NA|TRBJ1-6|few|TRBV9
CASSPGTLRGSPLHF
TGTGCCAGCAGCCCCGGGACCCTAAGGGGGTCACCCCTCCACTTT
>NA|TRBJ2-3|NA|TRBV28
CASSLFEYSTDTQYF
TGTGCCAGCAGTTTATTTGAGTATAGCACAGATACGCAGTATTTT
>TRBD2|TRBJ2-5|NA|TRBV5-4
CASSAGTSGGLETQYF
TGTGCCAGCAGCGCCGGGACTAGCGGGGGGCTAGAGACCCAGTACTTC
>TRBD1|TRBJ2-3|once|TRBV27
CASSDGQGGDTQYF
TGTGCCAGCAGTGACGGACAGGGGGGCGATACGCAGTATTTT
>NA|TRBJ1-5|NA|TRBV6-6
CASSHQGRAAQPQHF
TGTGCCAGCAGTCATCAAGGGAGGGCGGCTCAGCCCCAGCATTTT
>NA|TRBJ2-5|NA|TRBV28
CASRGDNRETEETQYF
TGTGCCAGCAGGGGAGACAACAGGGAGACGGAAGAGACCCAGTACTTC
>TRBD1|TRBJ1-5|NA|TRBV19
CASSIGQGVYQPQHF
TGTGCCAGTAGTATTGGACAGGGGGTCTATCAGCCCCAGCATTTT
>TRBD1|TRBJ2-2|NA|TRBV6-6
CASRPGQGAPGELFF
TGTGCCAGCAGACCGGGACAGGGGGCGCCCGGGGAGCTGTTTTTT
>TRBD2|TRBJ2-7|NA|TRBV19
CASSFRLAGGQTYEQYF
TGTGCCAGTAGTTTTCGACTAGCGGGGGGCCAAACCTACGAGCAGTACTTC
>NA|TRBJ1-3|NA|TRBV10-3
CAITRGHGNTIYF
TGTGCCATCACAAGGGGCCACGGAAACACCATATATTTT
>NA|TRBJ1-5|NA|TRBV6-5
CASRPGHFSNQPQHF
TGTGCCAGCAGACCGGGACACTTTAGCAATCAGCCCCAGCATTTT
>NA|TRBJ2-2|NA|TRBV7-3
CASSSGQITGELFF
TGTGCCAGCAGCTCAGGACAGATCACCGGGGAGCTGTTTTTT
>TRBD1|TRBJ1-1|NA|TRBV28
CASCLRQGAAFF
TGTGCCAGCTGCCTCAGACAGGGAGCAGCTTTCTTT
>NA|TRBJ2-3|NA|TRBV7-2
CASSLLGFTDTQYF
TGTGCCAGCAGCTTACTAGGCTTCACAGATACGCAGTATTTT
>TRBD2|TRBJ2-3|NA|TRBV2
CASSLGREGTDTQYF
TGTGCCAGCAGCCTTGGGAGGGAGGGCACAGATACGCAGTATTTT
>NA|TRBJ1-1|NA|TRBV7-2
CASSPFRAEAFF
TGTGCCAGCAGCCCGTTTAGAGCTGAAGCTTTCTTT
>TRBD2|TRBJ2-1|NA|TRBV5-1
CASSLGPTAGGYNEQFF
TGCGCCAGCAGCTTGGGGCCAACAGCGGGAGGTTACAATGAGCAGTTCTTC
>TRBD1|TRBJ1-1|NA|TRBV19
CASSMQGASGGTEAFF
TGTGCCAGTAGTATGCAGGGGGCCTCCGGGGGCACTGAAGCTTTCTTT
>TRBD1|TRBJ1-1|NA|TRBV3-1/TRBV3-2
CASSHGTGERAFF
TGTGCCAGCAGCCACGGGACAGGGGAACGAGCTTTCTTT
>NA|TRBJ1-1|NA|TRBV20-1
CSASLQGNTEAFF
TGCAGTGCTAGTCTACAGGGGAACACTGAAGCTTTCTTT
>TRBD1|TRBJ1-2|NA|TRBV5-1
CASSIGGDYGYTF
TGCGCCAGCAGCATAGGGGGCGACTATGGCTACACCTTC
>NA|TRBJ1-4|NA|TRBV5-1
CASRRQESDEKLFF
TGCGCCAGCAGAAGACAGGAATCAGATGAAAAACTGTTTTTT
>NA|TRBJ2-3|NA|TRBV4-1
CASSQGGRGSTDTQYF
TGCGCCAGCAGCCAAGGGGGGCGGGGGAGCACAGATACGCAGTATTTT
>TRBD1|TRBJ1-2|NA|TRBV28
CASSTGGSYGYTF
TGTGCCAGCAGTACAGGGGGATCCTATGGCTACACCTTC
>NA|TRBJ1-1|NA|TRBV10-3
CAISELGAGNTEAFF
TGTGCCATCAGTGAGTTAGGGGCAGGGAACACTGAAGCTTTCTTT
>NA|TRBJ2-5|once|TRBV24-1
CATSDLGAAQETQYF
TGTGCCACCAGTGATTTAGGGGCAGCACAAGAGACCCAGTACTTC
>TRBD2|TRBJ2-7|NA|TRBV27
CASSVSGRVASEQYF
TGTGCCAGCAGTGTTAGCGGGAGAGTAGCGAGCGAGCAGTACTTC
>TRBD1|TRBJ1-5|NA|TRBV6-1
CASSEATGTASNQPQHF
TGTGCCAGCAGTGAAGCGACAGGGACAGCGAGCAATCAGCCCCAGCATTTT
>NA|TRBJ2-7|once|TRBV11-2
CASSFTSGHPYEQYF
TGTGCCAGCAGCTTCACCTCGGGACACCCCTACGAGCAGTACTTC
>NA|TRBJ1-1|NA|TRBV7-9
CASSLGLVGTEAFF
TGTGCCAGCAGCTTAGGTTTGGTCGGCACTGAAGCTTTCTTT
>TRBD2|TRBJ2-1|NA|TRBV6-2/TRBV6-3
CASSPLPGTSGSSYNEQFF
TGTGCCAGCAGTCCCCTTCCCGGGACTAGCGGAAGCTCCTACAATGAGCAGTTCTTC
>TRBD1|TRBJ1-6|NA|TRBV6-5
CASSSLDRDSPLHF
TGTGCCAGCAGTTCCCTCGACAGGGATTCACCCCTCCACTTT
>TRBD2|TRBJ2-2|NA|TRBV4-2
CASSQETSGIGGELFF
TGTGCCAGCAGCCAAGAGACTAGCGGAATAGGCGGGGAGCTGTTTTTT
>NA|TRBJ1-1|NA|TRBV7-2
CASSLSYLNTEAFF
TGTGCCAGCAGCTTATCCTATCTGAACACTGAAGCTTTCTTT